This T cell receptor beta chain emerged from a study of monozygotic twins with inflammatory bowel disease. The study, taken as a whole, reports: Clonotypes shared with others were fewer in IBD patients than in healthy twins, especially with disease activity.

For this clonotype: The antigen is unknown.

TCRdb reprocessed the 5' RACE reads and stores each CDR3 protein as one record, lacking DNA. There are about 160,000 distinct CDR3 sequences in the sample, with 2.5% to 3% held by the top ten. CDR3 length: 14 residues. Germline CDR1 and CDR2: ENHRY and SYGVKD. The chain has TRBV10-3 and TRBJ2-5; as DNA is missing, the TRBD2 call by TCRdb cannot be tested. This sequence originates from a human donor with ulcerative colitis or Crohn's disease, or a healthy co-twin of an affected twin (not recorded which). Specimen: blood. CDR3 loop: CAISRQAGGETQYF.